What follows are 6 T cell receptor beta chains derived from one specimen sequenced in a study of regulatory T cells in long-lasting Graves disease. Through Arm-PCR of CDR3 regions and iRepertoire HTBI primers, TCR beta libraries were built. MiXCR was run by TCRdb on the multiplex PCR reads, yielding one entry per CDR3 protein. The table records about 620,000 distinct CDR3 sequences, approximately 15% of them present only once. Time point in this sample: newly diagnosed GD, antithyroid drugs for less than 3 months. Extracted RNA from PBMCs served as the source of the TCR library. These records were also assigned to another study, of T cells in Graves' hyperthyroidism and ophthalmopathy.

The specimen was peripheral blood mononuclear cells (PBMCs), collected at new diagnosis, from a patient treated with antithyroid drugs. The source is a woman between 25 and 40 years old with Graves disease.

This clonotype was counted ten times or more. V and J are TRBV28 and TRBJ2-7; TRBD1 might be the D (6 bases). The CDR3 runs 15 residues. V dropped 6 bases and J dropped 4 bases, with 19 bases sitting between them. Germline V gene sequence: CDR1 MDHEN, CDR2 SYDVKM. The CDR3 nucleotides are TGTGCCAGCAGCACCCCTACGACAGGTAGATACGAGCAGTACTTC. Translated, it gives CASSTPTTGRYEQYF.

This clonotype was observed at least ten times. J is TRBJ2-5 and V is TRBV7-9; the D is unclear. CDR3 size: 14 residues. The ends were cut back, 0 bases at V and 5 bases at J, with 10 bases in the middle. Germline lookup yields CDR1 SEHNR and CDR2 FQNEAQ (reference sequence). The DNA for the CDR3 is TGTGCCAGCAGCTTAGCGTCAGGTTTGGAGACCCAGTACTTC. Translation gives CASSLASGLETQYF.

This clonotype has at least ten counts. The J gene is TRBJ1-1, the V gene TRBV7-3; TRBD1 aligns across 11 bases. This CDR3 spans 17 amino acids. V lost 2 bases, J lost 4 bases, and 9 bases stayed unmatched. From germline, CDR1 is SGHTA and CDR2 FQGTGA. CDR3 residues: CASSLYGTGGLSTEAFF. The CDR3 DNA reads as TGTGCCAGCAGCTTATACGGGACAGGGGGATTGAGCACTGAAGCTTTCTTT. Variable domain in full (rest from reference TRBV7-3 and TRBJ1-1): GAGVSQTPSNKVTEKGKYVELRCDPISGHTALYWYRQSLGQGPEFLIYFQGTGAADDSGLPNDRFFAVRPEGSVSTLKIQRTERGDSAVYLCASSLYGTGGLSTEAFFGQGTRLTVV.

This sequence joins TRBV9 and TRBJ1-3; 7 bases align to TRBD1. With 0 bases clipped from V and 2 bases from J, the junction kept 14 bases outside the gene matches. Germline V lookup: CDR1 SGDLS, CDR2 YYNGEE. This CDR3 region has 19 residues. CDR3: CASSVDGQAPQTPGNTIYF. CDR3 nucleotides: TGTGCCAGCAGCGTAGATGGACAGGCCCCTCAGACGCCTGGAAACACCATATATTTT.

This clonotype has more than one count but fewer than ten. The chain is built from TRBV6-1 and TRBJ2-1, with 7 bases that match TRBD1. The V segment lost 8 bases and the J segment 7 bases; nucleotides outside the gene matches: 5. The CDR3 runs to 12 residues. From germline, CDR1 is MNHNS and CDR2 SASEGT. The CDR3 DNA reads TGTGCCAGCTTACAGGGGAGAAATGAGCAGTTCTTC. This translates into CASLQGRNEQFF.

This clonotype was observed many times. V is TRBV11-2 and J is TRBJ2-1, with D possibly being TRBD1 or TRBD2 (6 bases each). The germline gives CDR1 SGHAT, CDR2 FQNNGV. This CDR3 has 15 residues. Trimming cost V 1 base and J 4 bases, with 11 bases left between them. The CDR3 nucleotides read TGTGCCAGCAGCTTAGCGGCGGGACAATACAATGAGCAGTTCTTC. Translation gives CASSLAAGQYNEQFF. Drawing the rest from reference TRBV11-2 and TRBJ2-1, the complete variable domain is EAGVAQSPRYKIIEKRQSVAFWCNPISGHATLYWYQQILGQGPKLLIQFQNNGVVDDSQLPKDRFSAERLKGVDSTLKIQPAKLEDSAVYLCASSLAAGQYNEQFFGPGTRLTVL.